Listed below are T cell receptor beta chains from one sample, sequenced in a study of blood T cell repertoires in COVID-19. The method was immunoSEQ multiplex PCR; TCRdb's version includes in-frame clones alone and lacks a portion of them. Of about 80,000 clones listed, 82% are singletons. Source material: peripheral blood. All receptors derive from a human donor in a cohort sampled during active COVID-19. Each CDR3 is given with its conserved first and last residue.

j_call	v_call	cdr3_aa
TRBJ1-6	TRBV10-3	CAISQGGLNSPLHF
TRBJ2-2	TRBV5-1	CATAYSGTRNGGELFF
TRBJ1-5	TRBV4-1	CASSLFQGASQPQHF
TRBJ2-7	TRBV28	CASSRTLGAYEQYF
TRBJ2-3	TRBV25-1	CASSDLYRGTDTQYF
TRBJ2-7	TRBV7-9	CASSTGGPANEQYF
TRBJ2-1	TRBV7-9	CASSFGDNEQFF
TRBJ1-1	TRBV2	CASFQGNTEAFF
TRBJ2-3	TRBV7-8	CASSGWDRGPSTDTQYF
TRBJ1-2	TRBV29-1	CSVEERGWYDYGYTF
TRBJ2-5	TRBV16	CASSQSSSQETQYF
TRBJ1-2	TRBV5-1	CASSLNSWGYTF
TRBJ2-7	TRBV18	CASSLRGTHEQYF
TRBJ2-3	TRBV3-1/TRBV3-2	CASSQVLAGRTDTQYF
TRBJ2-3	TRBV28	CASSLRDTDTQYF
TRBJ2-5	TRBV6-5	CASSYSGRDGQETQYF
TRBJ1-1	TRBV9	CASSPQGAVTEAFF
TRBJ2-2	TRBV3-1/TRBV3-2	CASSQALAGGLTYGELFF
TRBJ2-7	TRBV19	CASSSPGTNGYEQYF
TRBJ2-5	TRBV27	CASSPTGQETQYF
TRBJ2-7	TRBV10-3	CAISPSGLYEQYF
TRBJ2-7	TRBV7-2	CASSLDSNYEQYF
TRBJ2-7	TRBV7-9	CASSPRLGQGSSEQYF
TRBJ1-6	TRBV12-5	CASNPPSSSGNSPLHF
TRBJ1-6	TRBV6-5	CASSYRGGEMPLHF
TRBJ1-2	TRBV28	CASSPAPGTGLGYTF
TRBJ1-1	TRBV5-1	CASRGADQAFF
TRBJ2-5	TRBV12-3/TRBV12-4	CASSTGGIETQYF
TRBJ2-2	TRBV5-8	CASSGGHFLNTGELFF
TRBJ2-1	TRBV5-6	CASSPTGVNEQFF
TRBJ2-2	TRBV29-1	CSALRDRVPGGELFF
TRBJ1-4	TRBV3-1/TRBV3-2	CASAGRNLEKLFF
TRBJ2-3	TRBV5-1	CASSSNRGAPDTQYF
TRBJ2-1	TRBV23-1	CASSQGDRVDYNEQFF